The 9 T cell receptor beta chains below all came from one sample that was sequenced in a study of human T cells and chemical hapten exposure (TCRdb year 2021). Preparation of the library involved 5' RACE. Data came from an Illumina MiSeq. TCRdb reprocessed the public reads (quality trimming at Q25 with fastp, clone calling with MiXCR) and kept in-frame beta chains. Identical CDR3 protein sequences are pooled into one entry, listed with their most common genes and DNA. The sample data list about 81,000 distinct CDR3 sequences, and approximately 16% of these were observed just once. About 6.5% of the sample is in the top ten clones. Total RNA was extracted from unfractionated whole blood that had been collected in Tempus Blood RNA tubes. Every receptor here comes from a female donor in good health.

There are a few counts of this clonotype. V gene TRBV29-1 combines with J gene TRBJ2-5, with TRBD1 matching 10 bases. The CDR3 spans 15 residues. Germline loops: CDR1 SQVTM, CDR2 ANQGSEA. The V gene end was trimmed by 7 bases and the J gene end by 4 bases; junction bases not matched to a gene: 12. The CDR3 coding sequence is TGCAGCGGGAGTCCGGGACAGGGGATTGCAGAGACCCAGTACTTC. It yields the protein CSGSPGQGIAETQYF.

The CDR3 sequence: CASSQGLAGAFTDTQYF. The CDR3 region has the DNA TGCGCCAGCAGCCAAGGCTTAGCGGGGGCCTTCACAGATACGCAGTATTTT. The chain combines TRBV4-3 with TRBJ2-3, with 9 bases that match TRBD2. V lost 1 base, J lost 2 bases, and 7 bases stayed unmatched. In germline, CDR1 is LGHNA, CDR2 YSLEER. The CDR3 is made up of 17 amino acids.

CDR3 residues: CASSQDRGHGYTF. In DNA, the CDR3 is TGCGCCAGCAGCCAAGATCGGGGGCACGGCTACACCTTC. This rearrangement joins TRBV4-3 to TRBJ1-2; possible D gene TRBD1, 6 bases. The CDR3 extends over 13 amino acids. Germline V gives CDR1 LGHNA, CDR2 YSLEER. V was cut by 0 bases and J by 8 bases, with 10 bases left in between.

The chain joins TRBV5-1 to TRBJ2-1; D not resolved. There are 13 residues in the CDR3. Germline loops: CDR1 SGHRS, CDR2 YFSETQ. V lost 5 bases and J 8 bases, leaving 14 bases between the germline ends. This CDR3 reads CASRVKGGDEQFF. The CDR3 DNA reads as TGCGCCAGCAGGGTAAAGGGTGGGGATGAGCAGTTCTTC.

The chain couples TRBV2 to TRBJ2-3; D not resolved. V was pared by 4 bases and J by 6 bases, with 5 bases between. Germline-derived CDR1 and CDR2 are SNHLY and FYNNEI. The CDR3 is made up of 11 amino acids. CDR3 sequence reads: CASSVLDTQYF. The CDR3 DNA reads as TGTGCCAGCAGTGTCCTGGATACGCAGTATTTT.

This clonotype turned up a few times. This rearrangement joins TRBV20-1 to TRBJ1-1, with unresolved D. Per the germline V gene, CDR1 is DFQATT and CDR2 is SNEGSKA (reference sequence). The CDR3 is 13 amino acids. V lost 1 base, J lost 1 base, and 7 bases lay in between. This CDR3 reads CSARGETNTEAFF. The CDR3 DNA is TGCAGTGCTAGAGGGGAGACGAACACTGAAGCTTTCTTT.

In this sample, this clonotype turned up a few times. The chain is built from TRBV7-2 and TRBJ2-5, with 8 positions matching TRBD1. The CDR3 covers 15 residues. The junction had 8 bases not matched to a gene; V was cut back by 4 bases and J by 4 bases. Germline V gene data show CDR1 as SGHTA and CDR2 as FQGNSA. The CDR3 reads CASSSRGQGGETQYF. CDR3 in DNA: TGTGCCAGCAGCTCTCGAGGACAGGGAGGAGAGACCCAGTACTTC.

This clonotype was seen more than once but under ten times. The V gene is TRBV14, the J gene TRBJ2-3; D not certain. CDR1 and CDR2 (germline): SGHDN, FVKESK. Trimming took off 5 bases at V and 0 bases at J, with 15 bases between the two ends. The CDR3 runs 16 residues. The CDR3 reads CASSDRYGSSTDTQYF. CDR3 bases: TGTGCCAGCAGCGACCGATATGGATCCAGCACAGATACGCAGTATTTT.

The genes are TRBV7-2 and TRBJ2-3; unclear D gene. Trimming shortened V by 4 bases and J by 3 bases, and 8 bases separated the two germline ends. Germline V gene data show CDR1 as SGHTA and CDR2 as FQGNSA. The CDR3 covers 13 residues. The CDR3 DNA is TGTGCCAGCAGCTCCCGCGGTACAGATACGCAGTATTTT. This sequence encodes CASSSRGTDTQYF. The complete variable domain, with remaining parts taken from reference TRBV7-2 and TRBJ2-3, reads GAGVSQSPSNKVTEKGKDVELRCDPISGHTALYWYRQSLGQGLEFLIYFQGNSAPDKSGLPSDRFSAERTGGSVSTLTIQRTQQEDSAVYLCASSSRGTDTQYFGPGTRLTVL.